This record concerns one T cell receptor (beta chain) sequence. Its cognate antigen is unknown. From germline, CDR1 is DFQATT and CDR2 SNEGSKA (reference sequence). The CDR3 totals 13 residues. This entry belongs to a study of blood T cells in healthy people across ages. Regarding the study as a whole: TCR beta diversity was tightly associated with the proportion of naive T cells.

Then a second PCR, running roughly 7 to 11 cycles, was carried out with a sample-barcoded 5' primer and a J-beta primer mix. TCRdb analysed the 5' RACE reads with MiXCR anew, one entry per CDR3 protein. The sample lists 540,000 or so distinct CDR3 sequences; 25% to 30% were seen once. Each individual donor underwent a draw of ten milliliters of peripheral blood. This receptor was taken from a woman in her seventies in good health. The chain couples TRBV20-1 to TRBJ2-5, with a tentative D call TRBD2 (5 bases). The J call may be wrong; the DNA end is better matched by TRBJ2-7. The sample consisted of blood. CDR3 bases: TGCAGTGCTAGCTCGGGAAAGACCTACGAGCAGTACTTC. This sequence encodes CSASSGKTYEQYF.